Shown below are 27 T cell receptor beta chains from a single sample sequenced in a study of identifying expanded T cells in peripheral blood. Produced via immunoSEQ multiplex PCR; TCRdb's table is partial and in-frame only. The table has 75,000 to 90,000 clones, about four fifths seen once. Sequencing was carried out using blood. Receptors originate from a person aged 18 to 75 in good health.

This chain links TRBV9 with TRBJ2-7, with 9 positions matching TRBD1. This CDR3 region has 15 residues. Germline CDR1 SGDLS, CDR2 YYNGEE. Trimming removed 5 bases from V and 2 bases from J; junction bases left unmatched: 8. CDR3 coding DNA: TGTGCCAGCAGTACCGGGACAGGGACCCCCTACGAGCAGTACTTC. This encodes CASSTGTGTPYEQYF.

This chain links TRBV7-2 with TRBJ2-7; 9 bases line up with TRBD1. Germline assignment: CDR1 SGHTA and CDR2 FQGNSA. The CDR3 sequence is 15 residues long. V was clipped by 5 bases and J by 7 bases; unmatched bases: 12. The CDR3 spells CASSPRPGQGREQYF. The CDR3 region has the DNA TGTGCCAGCAGCCCCCGACCGGGACAGGGAAGGGAGCAGTACTTC.

This sequence joins TRBV6-1 and TRBJ2-7; D is uncertain. This CDR3 is 14 amino acids long. Germline V gives CDR1 MNHNS, CDR2 SASEGT. Trimming shortened V by 5 bases and J by 0 bases, and 11 bases separated the two germline ends. DNA of the CDR3: TGTGCCAGCAGTCCACAGTGGAGCTCCTACGAGCAGTACTTC. This sequence encodes CASSPQWSSYEQYF.

The CDR3 DNA sequence: TGTGCCAGTAGTACCGGACGCGATCAGCCCCAGCATTTT. Amino acid sequence: CASSTGRDQPQHF. The chain carries TRBV19 and TRBJ1-5; D gene ambiguous. The CDR3 sequence is 13 residues long. Trimming left V 4 bases short and J 5 bases short, with 9 bases between. Per germline, CDR1 LNHDA and CDR2 SQIVND (reference sequence).

This chain links TRBV9 with TRBJ2-5, with 7 bases fitting TRBD1. The CDR3 has 16 amino acids. J was trimmed by 5 bases and V by 4 bases; bases with no gene match: 14. Germline V gene lookup returns CDR1 SGDLS and CDR2 YYNGEE. This CDR3 reads CASSNSDRVGGETQYF. The CDR3 coding sequence is TGTGCCAGCAGCAACAGTGACAGGGTCGGCGGGGAGACCCAGTACTTC.

J is TRBJ2-2 and V is TRBV7-9; D possibly uses TRBD1 or TRBD2 (5 bases each). CDR1 is SEHNR, CDR2 FQNEAQ, per germline (reference sequence). The CDR3 length is 13 residues. Trimming took 5 bases from V and 4 from J, leaving 8 bases between them. DNA for the CDR3: TGTGCCAGCAGCGAGGGGACCACCGGGGAGCTGTTTTTT. Amino acids: CASSEGTTGELFF.

V usage is TRBV27 and J usage is TRBJ1-1, with TRBD1 identical over 7 bases. Germline CDR1 reads MNHEY; CDR2 reads SMNVEV (reference sequence). V was pared by 5 bases and J by 8 bases, with 8 bases of the junction left unmatched. This CDR3 has 13 residues. The CDR3 loop is CASSLGVRGEAFF. Written as DNA, the CDR3 is TGTGCCAGCAGTCTCGGTGTCAGGGGGGAAGCTTTCTTT.

The table lists this clone with a count of one. The chain has TRBV11-2 and TRBJ2-7; D gene ambiguous. Trimming took off 5 bases at V and 2 bases at J, with 16 bases between the two ends. Per germline, CDR1 SGHAT and CDR2 FQNNGV. This CDR3 contains 15 residues. CDR3 amino acids: CASSPTHTQTYEQYF. CDR3 nucleotide sequence: TGTGCCAGCAGCCCTACCCACACACAGACCTACGAGCAGTACTTC.

This clone has ten or more counts. The V gene is TRBV28, the J gene TRBJ1-1; D unresolved. Germline CDR1 is MDHEN and CDR2 is SYDVKM. V was pared by 8 bases and J by 1 base, with 11 bases between. The CDR3 consists of 13 residues. The CDR3 here is CASRPRKNTEAFF. CDR3 coding DNA: TGTGCCAGCCGACCCAGGAAGAACACTGAAGCTTTCTTT. The whole variable domain, remainder taken from reference TRBV28 and TRBJ1-1, is DVKVTQSSRYLVKRTGEKVFLECVQDMDHENMFWYRQDPGLGLRLIYFSYDVKMKEKGDIPEGYSVSREKKERFSLILESASTNQTSMYLCASRPRKNTEAFFGQGTRLTVV.

The CDR3 DNA reads TGTGCCAGCAGTTACTCGACCGGGATCGGGTACAATGAGCAGTTCTTC. Protein sequence: CASSYSTGIGYNEQFF. The chain recombines TRBV6-5 with TRBJ2-1; D may be TRBD2 (5 bases). V was cut by 0 bases and J by 4 bases, with 13 bases left in between. This CDR3 has 16 amino acids. From germline, CDR1 is MNHEY and CDR2 SVGAGI.

This sequence joins TRBV18 and TRBJ1-1, with 9 bases identical to TRBD1. J gave up 6 bases and V 4 bases, and 15 bases lay outside the gene matches. The V gene's germline CDR1 is KGHSH and CDR2 LQKENI. The CDR3 length is 17 residues. CDR3 sequence: CASSRFGQGRGNPEAFF. CDR3 coding DNA: TGTGCCAGCTCACGATTTGGACAGGGGCGGGGGAATCCTGAAGCTTTCTTT.

The chain uses TRBV2 and TRBJ1-5; D ambiguous. With 5 bases removed from V and 0 bases from J, the gap between germline ends came to 8 bases. From germline, CDR1 is SNHLY and CDR2 FYNNEI. The CDR3 is 14 amino acids. The CDR3, as DNA: TGTGCCAGCAGTCAACTATATAGCAATCAGCCCCAGCATTTT. Protein sequence: CASSQLYSNQPQHF.

The chain recombines TRBV19 with TRBJ1-2; TRBD1 agrees at 7 bases. CDR1 and CDR2 (germline): LNHDA, SQIVND (reference sequence). V lost 0 bases and J lost 7; bases outside the gene matches: 5. This CDR3 has 14 amino acids. CDR3 DNA sequence: TGTGCCAGTAGTATAGACAGGGGGGCCGGTGGCTACACCTTC. It is translated as CASSIDRGAGGYTF.

V and J are TRBV27 and TRBJ2-2; 10 positions match TRBD1. Germline V gives CDR1 MNHEY, CDR2 SMNVEV (reference sequence). This CDR3 region has 15 residues. Trimming cost V 8 bases and J 3 bases; bases outside gene matches: 6. DNA for the CDR3: TGTGCCAGCCGACGGACAGGGGGTGACACCGGGGAGCTGTTTTTT. The encoded protein is CASRRTGGDTGELFF.

This rearrangement joins TRBV6-5 to TRBJ2-7; either TRBD1 or TRBD2 may fit D (6 bases each). Germline lookup yields CDR1 MNHEY and CDR2 SVGAGI. The CDR3 covers 14 residues. The germline V and J ends were trimmed by 0 bases and 5 bases, with 11 bases remaining between them. CDR3 amino acids: CASSYSNRGDEQYF. The CDR3 bases are TGTGCCAGCAGTTACTCGAATAGGGGGGACGAGCAGTACTTC.

The chain has TRBV13 and TRBJ2-7; TRBD2 agrees at 7 bases. The germline gives CDR1 PRHDT, CDR2 FYEKMQ (reference sequence). The J segment lost 2 bases and the V segment lost 6 bases, leaving 1 base of the junction unmatched. This CDR3 is 12 amino acids long. The CDR3 coding sequence is TGTGCCAGCAGTACTAGCGCCTACGAGCAGTACTTC. Translating it yields CASSTSAYEQYF.

The count of this clone is one. The V and J genes are TRBV6-5 and TRBJ2-5; 7 bases are shared with TRBD1. Losses at the gene ends were 6 bases for V and 2 bases for J; bases not matched to a gene: 3. The CDR3 sequence is 13 residues long. Germline V gene lookup returns CDR1 MNHEY and CDR2 SVGAGI. CDR3 nucleotide sequence: TGTGCCAGCAGACAGACAGGGCAAGAGACCCAGTACTTC. This sequence encodes CASRQTGQETQYF.

In its sample, this clone was seen once. Other DNA variants within this sample encode the same CDR3. The chain recombines TRBV7-3 with TRBJ1-1; a possible D gene is TRBD1 (6 bases). The germline CDR1 and CDR2 sequences are SGHTA and FQGTGA. V shed 5 bases and J shed 1 base, with 8 bases lying between them. The CDR3 runs to 13 residues. The CDR3 coding sequence is TGTGCCAGCAGCACGGACAGGAACACTGAAGCTTTCTTT. This translates into CASSTDRNTEAFF.

V usage is TRBV2 and J usage is TRBJ1-3; the D is unclear. The V and J ends lost 8 bases and 4 bases respectively, with 9 bases between them. The V gene's germline CDR1 is SNHLY and CDR2 FYNNEI. The length of the CDR3 is 12 residues. The chain's CDR3 is CASEIAGNTIYF. CDR3 coding DNA: TGTGCCAGCGAAATTGCGGGAAACACCATATATTTT. The full variable domain, its missing parts supplied by reference TRBV2 and TRBJ1-3, is EPEVTQTPSHQVTQMGQEVILRCVPISNHLYFYWYRQILGQKVEFLVSFYNNEISEKSEIFDDQFSVERPDGSNFTLKIRSTKLEDSAMYFCASEIAGNTIYFGEGSWLTVV.

The rearrangement uses TRBV5-5 and TRBJ1-5; D unclear. V lost 4 bases and J lost 0, with 14 bases in between. This CDR3 spans 16 amino acids. Germline lookup yields CDR1 SGHKS and CDR2 YYEKEE (reference sequence). The CDR3 spells CASSPESGFSNQPQHF. DNA of the CDR3: TGTGCCAGCAGCCCCGAGTCGGGGTTTAGCAATCAGCCCCAGCATTTT.

The chain is built from TRBV7-8 and TRBJ2-7; D remains ambiguous. V was cut by 1 base and J by 1 base, with 14 bases left in between. The V gene's germline CDR1 is SGHVS and CDR2 FQNEAQ. This CDR3 comprises 16 residues. The CDR3 loop is CASSLEGQLTSYEQYF. The CDR3 coding sequence is TGTGCCAGCAGCTTAGAAGGTCAGCTTACTTCCTACGAGCAGTACTTC.

The V gene is TRBV7-2, the J gene TRBJ1-2, with 8 nucleotides matching TRBD1. Germline assignment: CDR1 SGHTA and CDR2 FQGNSA. J gave up 4 bases and V 1 base, and 14 bases lay outside the gene matches. This CDR3 is built from 18 residues. The DNA of the CDR3 is TGTGCCAGCAGCTTAGTAGGGACCCCGAGACAGGGGTTCTATGGCTACACCTTC. It yields the protein CASSLVGTPRQGFYGYTF.

This clone was seen at least ten times. This CDR3 is CATRGDSNQPQHF. Written as DNA, the CDR3 is TGTGCCACCCGAGGGGATAGCAATCAGCCCCAGCATTTT. The V call is TRBV15, the J call TRBJ1-5; tentatively, D is TRBD1 (5 bases). Germline V lookup: CDR1 LNHNV, CDR2 YYDKDF (reference sequence). Trimming left V 8 bases short and J 0 bases short, with 8 bases between. The CDR3 runs 13 residues.

The CDR3 DNA is TGTGCCAGCAGCTTGGATTATAACACTGAAGCTTTCTTT. Translated: CASSLDYNTEAFF. V usage is TRBV5-4 and J usage is TRBJ1-1; the D is unclear. This CDR3 is 13 amino acids long. Germline V gives CDR1 SGHNT, CDR2 YYREEE (reference sequence). The V and J ends lost 0 bases and 2 bases respectively, with 5 bases between them.

The chain links TRBV2 to TRBJ2-1; TRBD1 might be the D (8 bases). The CDR3 length is 14 residues. Trimming took off 6 bases at V and 10 bases at J, with 19 bases between the two ends. In germline, CDR1 is SNHLY, CDR2 FYNNEI. The chain's CDR3 is CASSLQGGVWEQFF. CDR3 in DNA: TGTGCCAGCAGCCTACAGGGGGGGGTGTGGGAGCAGTTCTTC.

The CDR3 nucleotides are TGTGCCAGCAGTTCCACCGGGACAGGCCTCAGCAATCAGCCCCAGCATTTT. This codes for CASSSTGTGLSNQPQHF. The J gene is TRBJ1-5, the V gene TRBV2; TRBD1 matches 8 bases. This CDR3 is built from 17 residues. The V gene's germline CDR1 is SNHLY and CDR2 FYNNEI. Losses at the gene ends were 5 bases for V and 1 base for J; bases not matched to a gene: 10.

The rearrangement joins TRBV5-4 to TRBJ2-3; TRBD2 matches 9 bases. The germline CDR1 and CDR2 sequences are SGHNT and YYREEE (reference sequence). V was pared by 0 bases and J by 8 bases, with 10 bases of the junction left unmatched. The CDR3 has 16 amino acids. CDR3 amino acids: CASSLVGGRAMGTQYF. CDR3 coding DNA: TGTGCCAGCAGCTTGGTCGGCGGGAGGGCTATGGGTACGCAGTATTTT.